The 17 T cell receptor beta chains in this list originate from one sample, sequenced in a study of T cells in Graves' hyperthyroidism and ophthalmopathy. Amplification targeted TCR beta CDR3 regions from RNA transcripts. HTBI primers were employed in a first-round RT-PCR of the TCR CDR3. TCRdb re-called the multiplex PCR reads through MiXCR, storing one row per CDR3 protein. The data hold 500,000 to 700,000 distinct CDR3 sequences, with about a sixth observed a single time. The specimen sequenced was blood. These TCRs come from a young woman with Graves' hyperthyroidism.

This clonotype showed up many times. The chain joins TRBV20-1 to TRBJ1-5, with 8 nucleotides matching TRBD1. V lost 5 bases to trimming and J lost 2 bases; unmatched junction nucleotides: 2. Germline V gene lookup returns CDR1 DFQATT and CDR2 SNEGSKA (reference sequence). CDR3 length equals 13 residues. The DNA of the CDR3 is TGCAGTGCTTCGACAGGGGGCAATCAGCCCCAGCATTTT. The encoded protein is CSASTGGNQPQHF.

This chain connects TRBV9 to TRBJ2-2; the match to TRBD1 covers 10 bases. Germline CDR1 reads SGDLS; CDR2 reads YYNGEE. The CDR3 is 16 residues long. V lost 0 bases to trimming and J lost 5 bases; unmatched junction nucleotides: 4. CDR3 residues: CASSVVAGQGTGELFF. In DNA, the CDR3 is TGTGCCAGCAGCGTAGTAGCGGGACAGGGGACCGGGGAGCTGTTTTTT.

In its sample, this clonotype was seen many times. The rearrangement uses TRBV30 and TRBJ1-1; D call uncertain. Per germline, CDR1 GTSNPN and CDR2 SVGIG (reference sequence). V lost 2 bases and J lost 7, with 11 bases in between. The CDR3 runs to 12 residues. Written as DNA, the CDR3 is TGTGCCTGGAGTCCCTCGCCAGGTGAAGCTTTCTTT. Protein: CAWSPSPGEAFF.

This clonotype was seen a handful of times. The rearrangement links TRBV2 to TRBJ2-1, with D perhaps TRBD1 (5 bases). Deletions cut 4 bases from V and 8 bases from J, with 6 bases between. The CDR3 is 11 amino acids. The V gene's germline CDR1 is SNHLY and CDR2 FYNNEI. The CDR3 is CASSVRDEQFF. The DNA of the CDR3 is TGTGCCAGCAGTGTCAGGGATGAGCAGTTCTTC.

The chain has TRBV7-9 and TRBJ2-7; 8 nucleotides agree with TRBD2. Germline V gene data show CDR1 as SEHNR and CDR2 as FQNEAQ (reference sequence). The CDR3 is made up of 14 amino acids. The V segment lost 4 bases and the J segment 2 bases; nucleotides outside the gene matches: 4. CDR3 amino acids: CASSYLAGTYEQYF. The DNA of the CDR3 is TGTGCCAGCAGCTACTTAGCGGGGACCTACGAGCAGTACTTC. The full variable domain, rest sourced from reference TRBV7-9 and TRBJ2-7, is DTGVSQNPRHKITKRGQNVTFRCDPISEHNRLYWYRQTLGQGPEFLTYFQNEAQLEKSRLLSDRFSAERPKGSFSTLEIQRTEQGDSAMYLCASSYLAGTYEQYFGPGTRLTVT.

The genes are TRBV10-3 and TRBJ2-7; 7 bases align to TRBD2. This CDR3 is 15 amino acids long. Germline V CDR1 and CDR2: ENHRY, SYGVKD. V lost 3 bases to trimming and J lost 0 bases; unmatched junction nucleotides: 5. This CDR3 is CAISEMGEGSYEQYF. CDR3 bases: TGTGCCATCAGTGAAATGGGGGAGGGCTCCTACGAGCAGTACTTC.

In its sample, this clonotype was seen a few times. This chain links TRBV4-2 with TRBJ1-2; TRBD1 matches 9 bases. Trimming cost V 3 bases and J 7 bases; bases outside gene matches: 9. CDR3 length: 15 amino acids. CDR1 LGHNA and CDR2 YNFKEQ come from the germline V gene. DNA of the CDR3: TGTGCCAGCAGCCAGGCCGGGACAGGGAATCCTGGCTACACCTTC. It is translated as CASSQAGTGNPGYTF.

A few counts support this clonotype. This chain links TRBV6-1 with TRBJ1-2, with 9 positions matching TRBD1. V lost 6 bases, J lost 7 bases, and 6 bases stayed unmatched. Germline CDR1 MNHNS, CDR2 SASEGT. The CDR3 sequence is 13 residues long. CDR3 in amino acids: CASSETGGSGYTF. The CDR3 DNA reads as TGTGCCAGCAGCGAGACAGGGGGAAGTGGCTACACCTTC.

This clonotype showed up just a few times. A read error is possible here, since a much larger clone lies one base away. The chain combines TRBV11-2 with TRBJ1-5, with 7 bases that match TRBD1. The CDR3 runs 15 residues. Germline lookup yields CDR1 SGHAT and CDR2 FQNNGV. The chain's CDR3 is CASSLGTVSNQLQHF. The CDR3 bases are TGTGCCAGCAGCTTGGGGACAGTTAGCAATCAGCTCCAGCATTTT.

This clonotype was counted between two and nine times. The rearrangement links TRBV7-2 to TRBJ1-6, with D possibly matching TRBD1 (6 bases). CDR3 length: 15 amino acids. Trimming took off 5 bases at V and 6 bases at J, with 14 bases between the two ends. Per the germline V gene, CDR1 is SGHTA and CDR2 is FQGNSA. The CDR3 coding sequence is TGTGCCAGCAGCCCGTGGGACATCGGTAATTCACCCCTCCACTTT. Its translation: CASSPWDIGNSPLHF.

J is TRBJ1-1 and V is TRBV20-1; D not resolved. With 0 bases removed from V and 4 bases from J, the gap between germline ends came to 18 bases. The CDR3 is 16 residues long. CDR1 is DFQATT and CDR2 is SNEGSKA in the germline V gene (reference sequence). CDR3 in DNA: TGCAGTGCTAGAGATCTTAATGGTCGGGCAGGCACTGAAGCTTTCTTT. Amino acids: CSARDLNGRAGTEAFF.

Worth noting for this clonotype: A much larger clone differs by one base, so this may be a read error. This rearrangement joins TRBV20-1 to TRBJ2-1, with 11 bases lining up with TRBD2. The CDR3 extends over 14 amino acids. Germline lookup yields CDR1 DFQATT and CDR2 SNEGSKA (reference sequence). V lost 3 bases and J lost 8; bases outside the gene matches: 6. For the CDR3, the DNA is TGCAGTGCTAGTGTTAGCGGGAGGGGAGATGAGCAGTTCTTC. Its protein is CSASVSGRGDEQFF.

This clonotype was recorded many times. The chain combines TRBV20-1 with TRBJ2-1, with D perhaps matching TRBD1 or TRBD2 (5 bases each). The germline CDR1 and CDR2 sequences are DFQATT and SNEGSKA (reference sequence). Trimming shortened V by 0 bases and J by 1 base, and 7 bases separated the two germline ends. The CDR3 runs 14 residues. The CDR3 nucleotides are TGCAGTGCTAGAGACGGGGCTTCCTACAATGAGCAGTTCTTC. Residues: CSARDGASYNEQFF.

The chain joins TRBV14 to TRBJ1-6; D unclear. Trimming took 4 bases from V and 0 from J, leaving 10 bases between them. Germline V gene lookup returns CDR1 SGHDN and CDR2 FVKESK. This CDR3 contains 16 residues. Here the CDR3 reads CASSPSRSSYNSPLHF. The CDR3, as DNA: TGTGCCAGCAGCCCGAGTAGGAGCTCCTATAATTCACCCCTCCACTTT.

This clonotype showed up just a few times. CDR3 DNA: TGTGCCAGCAACAGAGCGGGGGTTACCTACAATGAGCAGTTCTTC. Residues: CASNRAGVTYNEQFF. J is TRBJ2-1 and V is TRBV6-1, with 8 positions matching TRBD2. This CDR3 comprises 15 residues. The ends lost 7 bases at V and 2 bases at J; junction bases unmatched: 7. In germline, CDR1 is MNHNS, CDR2 SASEGT.

This clonotype appeared many times. The rearrangement joins TRBV6-2 or TRBV6-3 to TRBJ2-6; either TRBD1 or TRBD2 may supply D (5 bases each). This CDR3 contains 16 residues. Trimming shortened V by 6 bases and J by 0 bases, and 12 bases separated the two germline ends. CDR1 and CDR2 from the germline V gene are MNHEY and SVGEGT. CDR3 coding DNA: TGTGCCAGCAGCTGGGGACGGAACTCTGGGGCCAACGTCCTGACTTTC. This encodes CASSWGRNSGANVLTF.

This clonotype was seen a handful of times. This rearrangement joins TRBV5-1 to TRBJ1-1; no clear D. The CDR3 covers 14 residues. In germline, CDR1 is SGHRS, CDR2 YFSETQ. Trimming pared 5 bases from V and 0 bases from J, leaving 11 bases between. DNA of the CDR3: TGCGCCAGCAGGTATAGGAGGATGAACACTGAAGCTTTCTTT. Translating gives CASRYRRMNTEAFF.